This entry concerns a single T cell receptor beta chain. Its specificity is unknown. Trimming at V came to 7 bases and at J to 6 bases, leaving 10 bases not matched to a gene. The CDR3 runs 14 residues. Per the germline V gene, CDR1 is MDHEN and CDR2 is SYDVKM. This entry belongs to a study of cytomegalovirus exposure and HLA in healthy donors. Findings and caveats of the study: There were a few CMV-associated chains whose specificity for CMV antigens was confirmed in vitro. A subsequent analysis found that TCR clusters from the first cohort also tended to co-occur in the 110 or so validation repertoires, with approximately 95% of cluster scores above 0.

The table came from immunoSEQ multiplex PCR; TCRdb's copy has only in-frame clones and leaves some out. The top ten clones hold more than 5% of a sample with over 100,000 clones, roughly 88% of them seen once. The donors were members of the validation cohort comprising about 120 subjects, separate from the roughly 680-subject first cohort. The TCR was taken from a woman under 30 in good health and CMV-seropositive. This rearrangement joins TRBV28 to TRBJ2-7; TRBD1 agrees at 9 bases. Material: PBMCs. The CDR3 coding sequence is TGTGCCAGCAACCCGGGACAGGGAATTCGCGAGCAGTACTTC. It is translated as CASNPGQGIREQYF.